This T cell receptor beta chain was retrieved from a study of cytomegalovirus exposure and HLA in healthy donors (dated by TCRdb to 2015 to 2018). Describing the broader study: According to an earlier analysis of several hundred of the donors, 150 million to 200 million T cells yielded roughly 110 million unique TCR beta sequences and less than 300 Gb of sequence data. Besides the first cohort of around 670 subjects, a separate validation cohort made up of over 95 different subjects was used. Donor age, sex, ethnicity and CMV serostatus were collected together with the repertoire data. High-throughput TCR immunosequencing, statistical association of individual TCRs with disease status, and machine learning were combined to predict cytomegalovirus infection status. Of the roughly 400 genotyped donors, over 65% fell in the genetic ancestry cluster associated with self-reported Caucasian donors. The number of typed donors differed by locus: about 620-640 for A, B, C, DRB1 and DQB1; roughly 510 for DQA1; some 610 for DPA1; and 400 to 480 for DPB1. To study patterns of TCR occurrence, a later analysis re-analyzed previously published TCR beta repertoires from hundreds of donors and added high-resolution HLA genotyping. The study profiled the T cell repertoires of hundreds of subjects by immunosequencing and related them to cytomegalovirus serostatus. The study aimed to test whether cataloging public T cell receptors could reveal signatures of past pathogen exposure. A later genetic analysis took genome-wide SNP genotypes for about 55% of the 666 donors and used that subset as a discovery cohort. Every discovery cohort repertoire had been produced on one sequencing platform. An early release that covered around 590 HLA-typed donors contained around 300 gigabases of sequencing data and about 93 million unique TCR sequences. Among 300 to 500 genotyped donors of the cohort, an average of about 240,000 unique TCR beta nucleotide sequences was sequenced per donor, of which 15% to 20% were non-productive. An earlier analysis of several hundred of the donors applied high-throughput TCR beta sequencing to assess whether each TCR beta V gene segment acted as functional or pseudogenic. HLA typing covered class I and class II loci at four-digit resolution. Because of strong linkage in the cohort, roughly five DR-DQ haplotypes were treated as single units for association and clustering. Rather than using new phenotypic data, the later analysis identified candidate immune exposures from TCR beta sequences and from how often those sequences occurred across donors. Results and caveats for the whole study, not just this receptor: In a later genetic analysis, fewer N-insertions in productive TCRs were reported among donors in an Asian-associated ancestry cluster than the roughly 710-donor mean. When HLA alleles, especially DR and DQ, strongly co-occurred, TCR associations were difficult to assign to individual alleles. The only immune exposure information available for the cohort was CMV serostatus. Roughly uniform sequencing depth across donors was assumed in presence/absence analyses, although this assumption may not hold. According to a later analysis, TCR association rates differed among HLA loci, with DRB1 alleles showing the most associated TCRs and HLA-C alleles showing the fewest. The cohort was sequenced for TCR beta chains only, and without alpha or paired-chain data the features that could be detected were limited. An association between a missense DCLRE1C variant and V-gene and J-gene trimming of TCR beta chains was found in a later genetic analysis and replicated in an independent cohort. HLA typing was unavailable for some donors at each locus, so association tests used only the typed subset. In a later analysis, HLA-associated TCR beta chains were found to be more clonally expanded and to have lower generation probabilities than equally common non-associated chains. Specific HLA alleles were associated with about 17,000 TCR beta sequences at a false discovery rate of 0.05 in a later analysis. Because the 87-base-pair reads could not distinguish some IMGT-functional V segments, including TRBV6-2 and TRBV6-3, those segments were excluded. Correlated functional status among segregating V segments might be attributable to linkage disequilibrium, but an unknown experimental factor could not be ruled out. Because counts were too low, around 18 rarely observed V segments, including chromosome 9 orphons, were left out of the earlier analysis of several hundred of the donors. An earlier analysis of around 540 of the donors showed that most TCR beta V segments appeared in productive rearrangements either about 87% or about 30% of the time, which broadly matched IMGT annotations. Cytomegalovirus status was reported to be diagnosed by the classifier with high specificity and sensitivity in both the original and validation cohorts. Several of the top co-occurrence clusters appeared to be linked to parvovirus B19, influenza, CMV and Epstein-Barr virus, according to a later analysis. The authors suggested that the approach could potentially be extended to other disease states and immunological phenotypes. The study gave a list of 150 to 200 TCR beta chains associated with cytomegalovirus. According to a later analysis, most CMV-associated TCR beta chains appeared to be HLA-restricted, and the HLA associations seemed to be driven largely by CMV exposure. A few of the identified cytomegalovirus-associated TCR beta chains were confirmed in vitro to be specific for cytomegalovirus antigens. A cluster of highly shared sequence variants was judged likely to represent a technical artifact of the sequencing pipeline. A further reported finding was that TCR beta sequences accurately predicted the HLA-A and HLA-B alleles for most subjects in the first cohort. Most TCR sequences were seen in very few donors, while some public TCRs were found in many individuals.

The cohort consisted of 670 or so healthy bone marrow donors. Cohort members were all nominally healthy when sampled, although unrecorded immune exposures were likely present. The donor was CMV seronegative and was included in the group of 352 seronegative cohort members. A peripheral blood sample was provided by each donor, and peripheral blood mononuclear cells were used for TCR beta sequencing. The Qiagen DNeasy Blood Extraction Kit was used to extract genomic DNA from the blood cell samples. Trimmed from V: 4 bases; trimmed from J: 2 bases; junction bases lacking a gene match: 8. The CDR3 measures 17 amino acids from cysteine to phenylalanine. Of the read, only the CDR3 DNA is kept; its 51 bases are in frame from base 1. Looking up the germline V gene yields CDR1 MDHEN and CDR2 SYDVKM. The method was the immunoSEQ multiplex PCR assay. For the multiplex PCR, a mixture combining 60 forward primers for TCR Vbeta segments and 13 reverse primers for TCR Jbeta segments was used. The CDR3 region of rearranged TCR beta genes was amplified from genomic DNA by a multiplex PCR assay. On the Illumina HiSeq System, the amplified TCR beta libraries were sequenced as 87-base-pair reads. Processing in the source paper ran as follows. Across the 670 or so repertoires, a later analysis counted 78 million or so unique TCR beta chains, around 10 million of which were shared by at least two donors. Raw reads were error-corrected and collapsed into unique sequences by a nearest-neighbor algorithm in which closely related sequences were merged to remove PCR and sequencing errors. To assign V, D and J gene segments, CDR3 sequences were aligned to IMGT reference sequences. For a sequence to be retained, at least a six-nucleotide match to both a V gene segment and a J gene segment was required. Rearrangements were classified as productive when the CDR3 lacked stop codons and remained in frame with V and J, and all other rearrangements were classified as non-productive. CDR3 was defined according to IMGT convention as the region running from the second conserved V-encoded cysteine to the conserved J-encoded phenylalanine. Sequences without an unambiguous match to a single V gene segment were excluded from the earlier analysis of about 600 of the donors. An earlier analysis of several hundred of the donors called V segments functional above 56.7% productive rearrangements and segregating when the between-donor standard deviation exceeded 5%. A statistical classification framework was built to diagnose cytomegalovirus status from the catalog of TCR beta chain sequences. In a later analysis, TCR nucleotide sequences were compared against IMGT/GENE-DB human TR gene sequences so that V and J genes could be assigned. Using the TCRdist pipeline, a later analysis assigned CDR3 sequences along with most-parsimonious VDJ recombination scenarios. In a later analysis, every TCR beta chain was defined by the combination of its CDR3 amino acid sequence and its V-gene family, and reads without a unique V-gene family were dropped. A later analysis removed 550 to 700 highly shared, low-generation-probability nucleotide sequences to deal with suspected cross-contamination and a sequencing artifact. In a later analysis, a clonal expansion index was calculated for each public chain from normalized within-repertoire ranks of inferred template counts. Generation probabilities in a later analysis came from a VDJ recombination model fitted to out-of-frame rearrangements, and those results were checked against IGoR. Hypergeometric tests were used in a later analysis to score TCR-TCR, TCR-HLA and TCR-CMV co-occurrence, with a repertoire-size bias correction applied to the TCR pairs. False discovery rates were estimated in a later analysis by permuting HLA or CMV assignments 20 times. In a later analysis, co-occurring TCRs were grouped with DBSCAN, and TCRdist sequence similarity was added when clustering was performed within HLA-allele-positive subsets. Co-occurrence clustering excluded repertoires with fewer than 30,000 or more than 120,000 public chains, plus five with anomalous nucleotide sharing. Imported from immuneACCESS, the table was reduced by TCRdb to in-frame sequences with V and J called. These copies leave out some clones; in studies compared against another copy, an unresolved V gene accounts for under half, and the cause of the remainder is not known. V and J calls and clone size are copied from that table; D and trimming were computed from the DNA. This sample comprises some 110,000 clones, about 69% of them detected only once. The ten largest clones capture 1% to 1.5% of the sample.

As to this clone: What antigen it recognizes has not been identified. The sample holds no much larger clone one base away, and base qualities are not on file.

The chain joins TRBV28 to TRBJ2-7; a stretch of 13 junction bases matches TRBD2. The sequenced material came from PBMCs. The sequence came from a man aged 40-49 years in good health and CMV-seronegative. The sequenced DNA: TGTGCCAGCAGTTCCCTACTAGCGGGGGGGCGGGCCTACGAGCAGTACTTC. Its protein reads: CASSSLLAGGRAYEQYF.